These 2 T cell receptor beta chains came from one sample sequenced in a study of cytomegalovirus exposure and HLA in healthy donors. This PCR relied on a set of 60 Vbeta primers and 13 Jbeta primers. This table comes from immunoSEQ multiplex PCR, and its TCRdb copy is limited to in-frame clones, with some not included. The data contain fewer than 200,000 clones, roughly 75% of them singletons. Sequencing used PBMCs. Receptors were obtained from a female donor in good health and CMV-seronegative.

The CDR3 here is CASSAPGLAGVISYNEQFF. The CDR3 nucleotides read TGTGCCAGCAGTGCCCCGGGACTAGCGGGGGTTATCTCCTACAATGAGCAGTTCTTC. The chain has TRBV6-1 and TRBJ2-1; 14 nucleotides match TRBD2. The CDR3 spans 19 residues. Germline lookup yields CDR1 MNHNS and CDR2 SASEGT. V trimming: 4 bases; J trimming: 0 bases; junction bases outside the gene matches: 8.

The chain combines TRBV2 with TRBJ2-7; 8 positions agree with TRBD2. The CDR3 is 12 residues long. The germline gives CDR1 SNHLY, CDR2 FYNNEI. V shed 11 bases and J 2 bases; nucleotides not matched to a gene: 5. The CDR3 sequence: CAGRGGPYEQYF. Here the CDR3 DNA reads TGTGCCGGACGGGGGGGGCCCTACGAGCAGTACTTC.